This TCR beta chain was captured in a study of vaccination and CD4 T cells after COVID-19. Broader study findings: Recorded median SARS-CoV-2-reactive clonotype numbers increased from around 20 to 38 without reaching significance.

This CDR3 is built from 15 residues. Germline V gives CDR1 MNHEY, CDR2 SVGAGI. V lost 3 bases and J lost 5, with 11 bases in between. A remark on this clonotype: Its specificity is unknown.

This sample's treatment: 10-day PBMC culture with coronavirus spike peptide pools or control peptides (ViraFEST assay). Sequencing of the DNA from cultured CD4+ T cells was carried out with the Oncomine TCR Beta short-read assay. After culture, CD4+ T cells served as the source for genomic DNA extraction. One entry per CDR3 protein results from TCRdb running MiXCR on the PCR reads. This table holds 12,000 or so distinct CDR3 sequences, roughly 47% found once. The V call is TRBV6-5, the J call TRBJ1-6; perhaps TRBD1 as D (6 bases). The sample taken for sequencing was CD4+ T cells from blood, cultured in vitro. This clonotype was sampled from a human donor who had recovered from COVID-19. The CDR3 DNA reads TGTGCCAGCAGTTATCGTGGACAGCATAATTCACCCCTCCACTTT. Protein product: CASSYRGQHNSPLHF.